This TCR beta chain derives from a study of preoperative IRX-2 immunotherapy in early breast cancer. Treatment reported: preoperative locoregional IRX-2 cytokine immunotherapy. This phase Ib study tested locoregional IRX-2 cytokine immunotherapy given before surgery. This CDR3 has 15 residues. V shed 3 bases and J 1 base; nucleotides not matched to a gene: 2. From germline, CDR1 is SGHNT and CDR2 YENEEA. This table comes from immunoSEQ multiplex PCR, and its TCRdb copy is limited to in-frame clones, with some not included. The data hold 2,500 to 3,500 clones, with around 76% observed a single time. Sample: tumor tissue, taken before IRX-2 immunotherapy. The clonotype originates from a human donor with breast cancer. This chain links TRBV11-3 with TRBJ2-7, with 11 bases identical to TRBD2. As DNA, the CDR3 is TGTGCCAGCAGCTTGGGACTAGCGGTTTCCTACGAGCAGTACTTC. Its translation is CASSLGLAVSYEQYF.